This paragraph reports one TCR beta chain. Clones were sequenced by immunoSEQ multiplex PCR, and TCRdb holds only the in-frame ones, with some missing. The sample lists approximately 170,000 clones, roughly nine tenths occurring once. This specimen comes from a study of control samples from healthy donors and cancer patients. The sequenced material came from blood. The clonotype was recovered from a woman under 40 in good health.

The CDR3 nucleotides are TGTGCCATCAGTGAGTCCCCCCTCACGACAGGTAGCAATCAGCCCCAGCATTTT. This sequence encodes CAISESPLTTGSNQPQHF. V usage is TRBV10-3 and J usage is TRBJ1-5; TRBD1 is a possible D gene (6 bases). From germline, CDR1 is ENHRY and CDR2 SYGVKD. The CDR3 loop spans 18 amino acids. V was pared by 0 bases and J by 0 bases, with 15 bases between.